This T cell receptor (beta chain) is drawn from a study of blood T cell repertoires in COVID-19. Study in general: From T cells, B-cell-depleted T cells, or PBMCs came the material, which was cDNA or gDNA.

This clone was observed a single time. Here immunoSEQ multiplex PCR was the method, and the copy in TCRdb shows in-frame clones only, minus some. The table shows 96,000 or so clones, with about four fifths occurring only once. The V gene lost 10 bases and the J gene lost 1 base, with 14 bases spanning the gap. This CDR3 region has 14 residues. Germline V gene lookup returns CDR1 MRHNA and CDR2 SNTAGT. This clonotype originated in a man at least 80 years old with COVID-19, enrolled during active disease. Sequenced: peripheral blood. The chain links TRBV6-4 to TRBJ1-5; D is perhaps TRBD1 (6 bases). The chain's CDR3 is CATKTTGSNQPQHF. CDR3 DNA: TGTGCCACCAAAACCACAGGGAGCAATCAGCCCCAGCATTTT.